Here is one TCR beta chain with its context. The target antigen is unknown. This specimen belongs to a study of OX40 agonist ivuxolimab in advanced cancers. The study's findings and limits: Near-lowest levels of clonal expansion characterized partial responders at 0.1-3.0 mg/kg.

The CDR3 totals 14 residues. With 0 bases removed from V and 0 bases from J, the gap between germline ends came to 6 bases. The germline V gene encodes CDR1 SGHVS and CDR2 FQNEAQ. TCRdb keeps only in-frame clones here, not all; method: immunoSEQ multiplex PCR. The data show 9,500 to 15,000 clones, approximately 80% seen once. The specimen comprised CD4+ or CD8+ T cells sorted from blood, sampled in a trial of the OX40 agonist ivuxolimab. J is TRBJ2-7 and V is TRBV7-8; D unresolved. The sequence came from an adult with an advanced solid tumor such as melanoma, head and neck, liver or kidney cancer. The chain's CDR3 is CASSLALSSYEQYF. DNA for the CDR3: TGTGCCAGCAGCTTAGCACTCAGCTCCTACGAGCAGTACTTC. The full variable domain, its missing parts supplied by reference TRBV7-8 and TRBJ2-7, is GAGVSQSPRYKVAKRGQDVALRCDPISGHVSLFWYQQALGQGPEFLTYFQNEAQLDKSGLPSDRFFAERPEGSVSTLKIQRTQQEDSAVYLCASSLALSSYEQYFGPGTRLTVT.